These 23 T cell receptor beta chains came from one sample sequenced in a study of CD8 T cells in ankylosing spondylitis. The antigens for these receptors are not known. TCRdb passed the 5' RACE reads through MiXCR, listing each CDR3 protein once. The table shows some 840,000 distinct CDR3 sequences, with approximately 10% occurring only once. General study findings and limits: There was a TCR beta motif, made of eight highly homologous variants, that appeared characteristic of ankylosing spondylitis blood.

Sequenced material: blood, either unsorted or a sorted T cell fraction (not recorded which). These receptors originate from a male donor with ankylosing spondylitis.

This chain joins TRBV20-1 and TRBJ2-3, with TRBD2 matching over 9 bases. With 6 bases clipped from V and 5 bases from J, the junction kept 15 bases outside the gene matches. CDR1 and CDR2 from the germline V gene are DFQATT and SNEGSKA (reference sequence). The CDR3 totals 16 residues. CDR3 nucleotide sequence: TGCAGTGCCCTAGACGTTAGCGGGAGCTTGGGAGATACGCAGTATTTT. This codes for CSALDVSGSLGDTQYF.

Comments on this clonotype: One junction end disagrees with the germline gene, perhaps due to a read error. This chain uses TRBV30 with TRBJ1-6; D gene ambiguous. Germline values: CDR1 GTSNPN, CDR2 SVGIG (reference sequence). The CDR3 runs 11 residues. CDR3 region: CAWSPNSVLLF. DNA of the CDR3: TGTGCCTGGAGTCCAAATTCGGTCTTACTCTTT.

The genes are TRBV29-1 and TRBJ1-1, with 8 bases that match TRBD1. The CDR3 consists of 15 residues. The germline V gene has CDR1 SQVTM and CDR2 ANQGSEA. The V and J ends lost 4 bases and 4 bases, in that order; junction bases with no gene match: 11. CDR3 sequence reads: CSVVSPVDRATEAFF. For the CDR3, the DNA is TGCAGCGTTGTATCCCCTGTGGACAGGGCCACTGAAGCTTTCTTT.

CDR3: CSARTTSGPWGTQYF. The CDR3 DNA reads as TGCAGTGCTAGGACGACTAGCGGGCCCTGGGGGACCCAGTACTTC. The rearrangement uses TRBV20-1 and TRBJ2-5; 10 bases are shared with TRBD2. Trimming at V came to 3 bases and at J to 7 bases, leaving 11 bases not matched to a gene. This CDR3 has 15 residues. The germline gives CDR1 DFQATT, CDR2 SNEGSKA (reference sequence).

The gene calls are TRBV11-2 and TRBJ2-7, with TRBD1 matching over 8 bases. This CDR3 contains 14 residues. The germline V gene encodes CDR1 SGHAT and CDR2 FQNNGV. J lost 4 bases, V lost 7 bases, and 9 bases had no gene match. The CDR3 region has the DNA TGTGCCAGCAATAGGGACAGGTGGGCATACGAGCAGTACTTC. This codes for CASNRDRWAYEQYF.

This clonotype was counted a few times. The V call is TRBV29-1, the J call TRBJ2-3, with TRBD2 identical over 8 bases. The CDR3 sequence is 15 residues long. Per germline, CDR1 SQVTM and CDR2 ANQGSEA. V lost 4 bases and J lost 2; bases outside the gene matches: 8. DNA for the CDR3: TGCAGCGTTGTATTACTAGCGGATTACACAGATACGCAGTATTTT. Its translation is CSVVLLADYTDTQYF.

V usage is TRBV30 and J usage is TRBJ1-5; the match to TRBD1 covers 9 bases. Trimming at V came to 6 bases and at J to 4 bases, leaving 4 bases not matched to a gene. The germline V gene encodes CDR1 GTSNPN and CDR2 SVGIG (reference sequence). The CDR3 runs to 13 residues. The CDR3 bases are TGTGCCTGCTCGGGACAGGGAAATCAGCCCCAGCATTTT. Translation gives CACSGQGNQPQHF.

This clonotype showed up just a few times. CDR3 sequence (DNA): TGTGCCACCAGCAGAGATGGGGGACGGAATGAAGCTTTCTTT. As protein: CATSRDGGRNEAFF. This chain links TRBV15 with TRBJ1-1; D might be TRBD1 (5 bases). CDR3 size: 14 residues. Germline assignment: CDR1 LNHNV and CDR2 YYDKDF (reference sequence). Trimming shortened V by 0 bases and J by 7 bases, and 12 bases separated the two germline ends.

This clonotype was found many times. The chain carries TRBV5-1 and TRBJ1-1; 9 nucleotides line up with TRBD1. J gave up 5 bases and V 4 bases, and 9 bases lay outside the gene matches. This CDR3 has 15 residues. Germline V gene lookup returns CDR1 SGHRS and CDR2 YFSETQ. CDR3 loop: CASSLTLTGGTEAFF. The CDR3 coding sequence is TGCGCCAGCAGCCTCACCCTGACAGGGGGAACTGAAGCTTTCTTT.

This clonotype was picked up many times. V gene TRBV20-1 combines with J gene TRBJ2-5; a weak D match, TRBD1 (6 bases). V was shortened by 6 bases and J by 4 bases, with 15 bases between the two germline ends. Looked up from germline, CDR1 is DFQATT and CDR2 is SNEGSKA (reference sequence). The CDR3 is 13 residues long. The CDR3 nucleotides read TGCAGTGCCCATTTACAGGGAACAGAGACCCAGTACTTC. Protein: CSAHLQGTETQYF.

This clonotype was seen at least ten times. The rearrangement uses TRBV20-1 and TRBJ1-5; D gene uncertain. Trimming cost V 7 bases and J 2 bases, with 18 bases left between them. The length of the CDR3 is 15 residues. Germline V CDR1 and CDR2: DFQATT, SNEGSKA (reference sequence). The CDR3, as DNA: TGCAGTGTTTTAAGCGGCCACTGGGGCAATCAGCCCCAGCATTTT. This encodes CSVLSGHWGNQPQHF.

The chain uses TRBV19 and TRBJ2-3, with TRBD2 as a possible D gene (5 bases). V was pared by 6 bases and J by 2 bases, with 15 bases between. There are 15 residues in the CDR3. Germline V lookup: CDR1 LNHDA, CDR2 SQIVND (reference sequence). The CDR3 is CASSSGIRVTDTQYF. The CDR3 DNA is TGTGCCAGTAGCTCGGGAATAAGGGTCACAGATACGCAGTATTTT.

This rearrangement joins TRBV5-1 to TRBJ1-3; D is unclear. The CDR3 covers 15 residues. Trimming removed 6 bases at V and 7 bases at J, with 20 bases between. Germline loops: CDR1 SGHRS, CDR2 YFSETQ. The CDR3 here is CASKLMEGSGNTIYF. Written as DNA, the CDR3 is TGCGCCAGCAAATTAATGGAGGGAAGCGGGAACACCATATATTTT.

This clonotype has a handful of counts. The J gene is TRBJ2-5, the V gene TRBV4-3; TRBD1 is a possible D gene (5 bases). The V end lost 0 bases, the J end lost 4 bases, and 12 bases lay between the germline ends. The CDR3 loop spans 15 amino acids. In germline, CDR1 is LGHNA, CDR2 YSLEER. The CDR3 reads CASSQDEGAGETQYF. CDR3 nucleotides: TGCGCCAGCAGCCAAGACGAAGGGGCAGGAGAGACCCAGTACTTC.

The chain carries TRBV4-3 and TRBJ1-3; D call uncertain. This CDR3 has 15 amino acids. V gave up 0 bases and J gave up 2 bases, with 8 bases separating them. The germline gives CDR1 LGHNA, CDR2 YSLEER. The CDR3 region has the DNA TGCGCCAGCAGCCAAGATTGGTTCACTGGAAACACCATATATTTT. This sequence encodes CASSQDWFTGNTIYF.

This clonotype turned up a few times. The rearrangement uses TRBV5-1 and TRBJ1-1, with 12 bases that match TRBD1. This CDR3 is built from 17 residues. After removal of 4 bases from V and 3 bases from J, the junction contained 10 bases not matched to a gene. Germline V gives CDR1 SGHRS, CDR2 YFSETQ. This CDR3 is CASSQGQGARLDTEAFF. Written as DNA, the CDR3 is TGCGCCAGCAGCCAGGGACAGGGGGCGAGGTTGGACACTGAAGCTTTCTTT.

The sample holds many counts of this clonotype. CDR3 in DNA: TGTGCCATCAGTGGGGAAGGTACCTACGAGCAGTACTTC. Encoded protein: CAISGEGTYEQYF. The rearrangement uses TRBV10-3 and TRBJ2-7; D not resolved. This CDR3 comprises 13 residues. V was pared by 4 bases and J by 2 bases, with 9 bases between. Germline V gene data show CDR1 as ENHRY and CDR2 as SYGVKD.

A few counts support this clonotype. As DNA, the CDR3 is TGTGCCAGCAGCGCTAGCGGGACTAAAAACATTCAGTACTTC. This codes for CASSASGTKNIQYF. The chain employs TRBV7-9 and TRBJ2-4; TRBD2 matches 9 bases. Trimming cost V 5 bases and J 4 bases; bases outside gene matches: 3. The CDR3 is made up of 14 amino acids. Germline values: CDR1 SEHNR, CDR2 FQNEAQ (reference sequence).

There are many counts of this clonotype. The chain carries TRBV9 and TRBJ2-3, with D hard to call. This CDR3 is 12 amino acids long. V lost 0 bases, J lost 7 bases, and 6 bases lay in between. Germline assignment: CDR1 SGDLS and CDR2 YYNGEE. CDR3 coding DNA: TGTGCCAGCAGCGTAGCTGGGTATACGCAGTATTTT. This gives the protein CASSVAGYTQYF.

The chain carries TRBV6-1 and TRBJ1-5; no reliable D call. With 7 bases removed from V and 1 base from J, the gap between germline ends came to 14 bases. In germline, CDR1 is MNHNS, CDR2 SASEGT. The CDR3 consists of 15 residues. The CDR3 nucleotides read TGTGCCAGCACCTTCGGACCGGGGAGCAATCAGCCCCAGCATTTT. Translated: CASTFGPGSNQPQHF.

Comments on this clonotype: Germline and junction disagree at one end, which may indicate a read error. The chain uses TRBV9 and TRBJ1-4; D might be TRBD1 (5 bases). The germline CDR1 and CDR2 sequences are SGDLS and YYNGEE. The CDR3 extends over 14 amino acids. The CDR3 DNA reads as TGTGCCAGCAGCTCACTCAGGGACGGTGGAAAACTGGTTTTT. It encodes CASSSLRDGGKLVF. Combining the CDR3 with reference TRBV9 and TRBJ1-4 gives the whole variable domain DSGVTQTPKHLITATGQRVTLRCSPRSGDLSVYWYQQSLDQGLQFLIQYYNGEERAKGNILERFSAQQFPDLHSELNLSSLELGDSALYFCASSSLRDGGKLVFGSGTQLSVL.

This clonotype was counted many times. The rearrangement links TRBV12-3 or TRBV12-4 to TRBJ2-7; 8 bases line up with TRBD1. The CDR3 extends over 16 amino acids. V lost 1 base, J lost 7 bases, and 12 bases stayed unmatched. As DNA, the CDR3 is TGTGCCAGCAGTTTAGAGGGACAGGCGGACGGGGTAGAGCAGTACTTC. Amino acid sequence: CASSLEGQADGVEQYF.

The table lists this clonotype with a few counts. This chain joins TRBV24-1 and TRBJ2-2; TRBD1 matches 10 bases. The ends lost 5 bases at V and 7 bases at J; junction bases unmatched: 15. The CDR3 is 18 residues long. CDR1 and CDR2 from the germline V gene are KGHDR and SFDVKD. CDR3: CATSGRPGQGLLGGELFF. The CDR3 nucleotides read TGTGCCACCAGTGGCCGACCGGGACAGGGGTTACTAGGCGGGGAGCTGTTTTTT.